The text below deals with one TCR beta chain. Its antigen remains unknown. This sample was taken from a study of shared clonotypes between healthy human individuals. Whole-study findings and limits: Incompleteness in sorted-subset sequencing, despite large depth, was shown by rarefaction.

As defined, naive CD8 cells were CD45RO-negative and positively selected for CCR7, with terminally differentiated effector memory CD45RA+ cells excluded. Using immunoSEQ multiplex PCR, the repertoire was profiled, and TCRdb retains in-frame clones only, with some absent. The sample holds 1.5 million to 2.5 million clones; over 85% are singletons and the top ten take under 1.5%. The source is a man aged 18 to 30 in good health. Specimen: naive CD8+ T cells sorted from blood.

CDR3 residues: CASSLGAVREQYF. CDR3 nucleotide sequence: TGTGCCAGCAGCTTGGGGGCGGTCCGAGAGCAGTACTTC. The chain has TRBV5-6 and TRBJ2-7, with D unresolved. The germline V gene encodes CDR1 SGHDT and CDR2 YYEEEE. The CDR3 extends over 13 amino acids. V was shortened by 0 bases and J by 7 bases, with 11 bases between the two germline ends.